Shown below are 28 T cell receptor beta chains from a single sample sequenced in a study of T cell changes during pregnancy in multiple sclerosis. Profiling relied on immunoSEQ multiplex PCR, and the TCRdb table lists in-frame clones only, not all of them. The sample holds tens of thousands of clones, 88% seen once. Sequenced material: CD4+ T cells from peripheral blood mononuclear cells, taken in the first trimester of pregnancy. The receptors stem from a female donor in good health, enrolled as a control in a pregnancy study.

V is TRBV11-2 and J is TRBJ2-5, with D hard to call. Trimming removed 3 bases at V and 3 bases at J, with 8 bases between. This CDR3 is 13 amino acids long. Germline lookup yields CDR1 SGHAT and CDR2 FQNNGV. The CDR3 here is CASSFGSKETQYF. DNA for the CDR3: TGTGCCAGCAGCTTCGGGTCCAAAGAGACCCAGTACTTC.

This chain connects TRBV28 to TRBJ2-7; 10 bases fit TRBD1. The V gene end was trimmed by 5 bases and the J gene end by 7 bases; junction bases not matched to a gene: 2. The germline V gene encodes CDR1 MDHEN and CDR2 SYDVKM. The CDR3 is 12 residues long. CDR3 protein: CASSGTGEEQYF. CDR3 sequence (DNA): TGTGCCAGCAGTGGGACAGGGGAAGAGCAGTACTTC.

The chain couples TRBV19 to TRBJ2-7, with TRBD2 identical over 7 bases. The ends lost 3 bases at V and 2 bases at J; junction bases unmatched: 4. This CDR3 is 14 amino acids long. Germline CDR1 and CDR2: LNHDA and SQIVND (reference sequence). CDR3 in DNA: TGTGCCAGTAGTATGGTGGGAGGGACCTACGAGCAGTACTTC. It translates to CASSMVGGTYEQYF.

This chain uses TRBV5-1 with TRBJ1-2; TRBD1 is a possible D gene (5 bases). V was pared by 0 bases and J by 0 bases, with 15 bases between. This CDR3 region has 17 residues. Germline V gene sequence: CDR1 SGHRS, CDR2 YFSETQ. CDR3 DNA sequence: TGCGCCAGCAGCTTGGCCGTGACAGAGACATCTAACTATGGCTACACCTTC. It translates to CASSLAVTETSNYGYTF. Full variable domain (rest looked up from reference TRBV5-1 and TRBJ1-2): KAGVTQTPRYLIKTRGQQVTLSCSPISGHRSVSWYQQTPGQGLQFLFEYFSETQRNKGNFPGRFSGRQFSNSRSEMNVSTLELGDSALYLCASSLAVTETSNYGYTFGSGTRLTVV.

The chain combines TRBV7-9 with TRBJ2-3; D is undetermined. Trimming took 1 base from V and 5 from J, leaving 13 bases between them. CDR1 and CDR2 from the germline V gene are SEHNR and FQNEAQ (reference sequence). This CDR3 comprises 15 residues. CDR3 bases: TGTGCCAGCAGCTTAGTTTGGCTAGATGGAGATACGCAGTATTTT. Protein product: CASSLVWLDGDTQYF. Full variable domain (rest looked up from reference TRBV7-9 and TRBJ2-3): DTGVSQNPRHKITKRGQNVTFRCDPISEHNRLYWYRQTLGQGPEFLTYFQNEAQLEKSRLLSDRFSAERPKGSFSTLEIQRTEQGDSAMYLCASSLVWLDGDTQYFGPGTRLTVL.

The CDR3: CASSLDSEKLFF. CDR3 coding DNA: TGTGCCAGCAGCTTGGATTCGGAAAAACTGTTTTTT. The V gene is TRBV5-4, the J gene TRBJ1-4; unclear D gene. The CDR3 has 12 amino acids. Trimming took off 0 bases at V and 8 bases at J, with 5 bases between the two ends. Germline-derived CDR1 and CDR2 are SGHNT and YYREEE (reference sequence). Drawing the rest from reference TRBV5-4 and TRBJ1-4, the complete variable domain is ETGVTQSPTHLIKTRGQQVTLRCSSQSGHNTVSWYQQALGQGPQFIFQYYREEENGRGNFPPRFSGLQFPNYSSELNVNALELDDSALYLCASSLDSEKLFFGSGTQLSVL.

This clone was observed a few times. The V call is TRBV9, the J call TRBJ1-6, with 7 bases matching TRBD1. The CDR3 runs 14 residues. Germline V lookup: CDR1 SGDLS, CDR2 YYNGEE. The junction had 5 bases not matched to a gene; V was cut back by 3 bases and J by 8 bases. The CDR3 coding sequence is TGTGCCAGCAGCGCCCGGGACAGAGATTCACCCCTCCACTTT. Translated, it gives CASSARDRDSPLHF.

The gene calls are TRBV4-2 and TRBJ2-7; 9 nucleotides align to TRBD2. CDR3 length equals 17 residues. CDR1 and CDR2 from the germline V gene are LGHNA and YNFKEQ. Germline trimming cut 0 bases from V and 5 bases from J; bases unmatched to any gene: 11. The CDR3 coding sequence is TGTGCCAGCAGCCAAGATGGGCGGGAGGGCCGTACTCACGAGCAGTACTTC. It specifies CASSQDGREGRTHEQYF.

This clone came up a few times. This rearrangement joins TRBV27 to TRBJ1-2; 7 bases agree with TRBD1. CDR1 is MNHEY, CDR2 SMNVEV, per germline (reference sequence). CDR3 length: 16 amino acids. The V and J ends lost 4 bases and 5 bases, in that order; junction bases with no gene match: 13. CDR3 bases: TGTGCCAGCAGTTCCTTCGACAGGGCCCTTCGGTATGGCTACACCTTC. Its translation is CASSSFDRALRYGYTF.

The V call is TRBV5-1, the J call TRBJ2-2, with D possibly being TRBD1 (6 bases). Germline V gene lookup returns CDR1 SGHRS and CDR2 YFSETQ. The CDR3 loop spans 14 amino acids. Trimming left V 5 bases short and J 4 bases short, with 12 bases between. CDR3 sequence: CASRDRGGTGELFF. CDR3 nucleotides: TGCGCCAGCAGAGATAGAGGGGGCACCGGGGAGCTGTTTTTT.

The chain has TRBV2 and TRBJ2-1; TRBD2 matches 12 bases. Trimming took 8 bases from V and 5 from J; bases not matched to a gene: 7. This CDR3 spans 15 amino acids. CDR1 and CDR2 from the germline V gene are SNHLY and FYNNEI. CDR3 nucleotide sequence: TGTGCCAGCCGTGCTAGCGGGAGGGTTGACAATGAGCAGTTCTTC. It yields the protein CASRASGRVDNEQFF.

The CDR3: CASSESPGHEAFF. CDR3 coding DNA: TGCGCCAGCAGTGAGTCGCCGGGACATGAAGCTTTCTTT. The gene calls are TRBV10-1 and TRBJ1-1; TRBD1 might be the D (6 bases). This CDR3 comprises 13 residues. Per germline, CDR1 WNHNN and CDR2 SYGVQD (reference sequence). The V and J ends lost 0 bases and 7 bases respectively, with 9 bases between them.

J is TRBJ2-6 and V is TRBV5-1, with D perhaps matching TRBD1 (5 bases). V was pared by 5 bases and J by 2 bases, with 11 bases between. CDR1 is SGHRS and CDR2 is YFSETQ in the germline V gene. This CDR3 is built from 15 residues. The CDR3 sequence: CASRGVGTGANVLTF. The CDR3 nucleotides are TGCGCCAGCAGAGGGGTAGGAACTGGGGCCAACGTCCTGACTTTC.

The chain couples TRBV27 to TRBJ2-3; 14 bases line up with TRBD2. V lost 6 bases to trimming and J lost 4 bases; unmatched junction nucleotides: 9. Germline assignment: CDR1 MNHEY and CDR2 SMNVEV (reference sequence). CDR3 length: 17 residues. Written as DNA, the CDR3 is TGTGCCAGCAGCAGACTAGCGGGGGGGCCTTGGGCAGATACGCAGTATTTT. Its translation: CASSRLAGGPWADTQYF.

The J gene is TRBJ1-5, the V gene TRBV7-8, with a tentative D call TRBD1 (5 bases). V lost 6 bases, J lost 0 bases, and 12 bases lay in between. The germline V gene has CDR1 SGHVS and CDR2 FQNEAQ. CDR3 length: 15 residues. The CDR3 here is CASSRGGDSNQPQHF. The CDR3 DNA reads TGTGCCAGCAGTCGAGGAGGGGATAGCAATCAGCCCCAGCATTTT.

The gene calls are TRBV28 and TRBJ2-4; TRBD2 is a possible D gene (6 bases). The V and J ends lost 8 bases and 0 bases respectively, with 23 bases between them. CDR1 and CDR2 (germline): MDHEN, SYDVKM. The CDR3 extends over 18 amino acids. The CDR3 sequence: CASSGTDPWGLAKNIQYF. The CDR3 region has the DNA TGTGCCAGCTCCGGGACGGATCCTTGGGGACTAGCCAAAAACATTCAGTACTTC. The full variable domain, with the rest looked up from reference TRBV28 and TRBJ2-4, is DVKVTQSSRYLVKRTGEKVFLECVQDMDHENMFWYRQDPGLGLRLIYFSYDVKMKEKGDIPEGYSVSREKKERFSLILESASTNQTSMYLCASSGTDPWGLAKNIQYFGAGTRLSVL.

The chain carries TRBV7-9 and TRBJ1-1, with 7 bases aligning to TRBD1. J gave up 0 bases and V 8 bases, and 6 bases lay outside the gene matches. The CDR3 totals 14 residues. Germline CDR1 is SEHNR and CDR2 is FQNEAQ (reference sequence). The CDR3 sequence: CASSRDRLNTEAFF. Here the CDR3 DNA reads TGTGCCAGCTCCCGGGACAGACTGAACACTGAAGCTTTCTTT.

The chain employs TRBV19 and TRBJ1-1; 7 bases are shared with TRBD1. With V trimmed by 4 bases and J by 1 base, 6 bases remained unmatched. CDR3 length: 15 residues. Looked up from germline, CDR1 is LNHDA and CDR2 is SQIVND (reference sequence). The CDR3 is CASSRDGTANTEAFF. DNA for the CDR3: TGTGCCAGTAGTAGAGACGGGACAGCGAACACTGAAGCTTTCTTT.

The CDR3 reads CASSEVNLNEQFF. The CDR3 nucleotides are TGTGCCAGTAGTGAGGTAAACCTCAATGAGCAGTTCTTC. This rearrangement joins TRBV19 to TRBJ2-1, with unresolved D. With 5 bases removed from V and 6 bases from J, the gap between germline ends came to 11 bases. CDR1 is LNHDA, CDR2 SQIVND, per germline (reference sequence). The CDR3 extends over 13 amino acids. Full variable domain (rest looked up from reference TRBV19 and TRBJ2-1): DGGITQSPKYLFRKEGQNVTLSCEQNLNHDAMYWYRQDPGQGLRLIYYSQIVNDFQKGDIAEGYSVSREKKESFPLTVTSAQKNPTAFYLCASSEVNLNEQFFGPGTRLTVL.

The J gene is TRBJ2-1, the V gene TRBV11-2; 10 bases fit TRBD2. The CDR3 spans 15 residues. Unmatched junction bases numbered 9, after V lost 4 bases and J lost 9 bases. Germline CDR1 and CDR2: SGHAT and FQNNGV. The CDR3 loop reads CASSSLAGDWGEQFF. The CDR3 DNA follows: TGTGCCAGCAGCTCGCTAGCGGGGGATTGGGGTGAGCAGTTCTTC. The whole variable domain, filled in from reference TRBV11-2 and TRBJ2-1, reads EAGVAQSPRYKIIEKRQSVAFWCNPISGHATLYWYQQILGQGPKLLIQFQNNGVVDDSQLPKDRFSAERLKGVDSTLKIQPAKLEDSAVYLCASSSLAGDWGEQFFGPGTRLTVL.

The rearrangement uses TRBV2 and TRBJ2-1; D might be TRBD2 (5 bases). The V end lost 6 bases, the J end lost 9 bases, and 15 bases lay between the germline ends. The CDR3 covers 13 residues. The V gene's germline CDR1 is SNHLY and CDR2 FYNNEI. The chain's CDR3 is CASRPTSTPEQFF. The CDR3 coding sequence is TGTGCCAGCAGGCCCACTAGTACCCCTGAGCAGTTCTTC.

This chain joins TRBV6-1 and TRBJ1-2; perhaps TRBD1 as D (5 bases). Trimming pared 0 bases from V and 2 bases from J, leaving 13 bases between. Germline lookup yields CDR1 MNHNS and CDR2 SASEGT. This CDR3 is built from 16 residues. The CDR3 region is CASSEAKTARNYGYTF. For the CDR3, the DNA is TGTGCCAGCAGTGAAGCGAAGACAGCGAGAAACTATGGCTACACCTTC.

V usage is TRBV19 and J usage is TRBJ2-3; 14 bases align to TRBD2. The CDR3 covers 14 residues. The germline V gene has CDR1 LNHDA and CDR2 SQIVND (reference sequence). Losses at the gene ends were 10 bases for V and 6 bases for J; bases not matched to a gene: 6. Here the CDR3 reads CATRLAGGDDTQYF. In DNA, the CDR3 is TGTGCCACCAGACTAGCGGGAGGGGACGATACGCAGTATTTT.

The rearrangement joins TRBV6-5 to TRBJ1-1; 8 bases are a match to TRBD1. Trimming removed 5 bases from V and 1 base from J; junction bases left unmatched: 6. The CDR3 consists of 15 residues. Looked up from germline, CDR1 is MNHEY and CDR2 is SVGAGI. The CDR3 protein is CASSKTGASNTEAFF. DNA for the CDR3: TGTGCCAGCAGTAAGACAGGGGCCTCGAACACTGAAGCTTTCTTT.

The rearrangement joins TRBV30 to TRBJ1-2; D is possibly TRBD1 (5 bases). Germline V lookup: CDR1 GTSNPN, CDR2 SVGIG (reference sequence). The CDR3 is 15 amino acids. The V end lost 1 base, the J end lost 6 bases, and 18 bases lay between the germline ends. The CDR3 DNA follows: TGTGCCTGGAGTGGATTCGGGGGTAATACGCATGGCTACACCTTC. Translation gives CAWSGFGGNTHGYTF.

The chain employs TRBV15 and TRBJ1-1; 7 bases agree with TRBD1. The CDR3 loop spans 14 amino acids. The J segment lost 6 bases and the V segment lost 0 bases, leaving 4 bases of the junction unmatched. CDR1 LNHNV and CDR2 YYDKDF come from the germline V gene (reference sequence). The CDR3, as DNA: TGTGCCACCAGCAGAGATTTAGGGGGCCCTGAAGCTTTCTTT. This translates into CATSRDLGGPEAFF.

The chain uses TRBV9 and TRBJ1-2; a possible D gene is TRBD1 (6 bases). CDR1 and CDR2 (germline): SGDLS, YYNGEE. The CDR3 has 18 amino acids. V gave up 1 base and J gave up 0 bases, with 19 bases separating them. The chain's CDR3 is CASSVKGNRDPANYGYTF. Written as DNA, the CDR3 is TGTGCCAGCAGCGTAAAAGGAAACAGGGACCCAGCTAACTATGGCTACACCTTC. Filled out from reference TRBV9 and TRBJ1-2, the complete variable domain reads DSGVTQTPKHLITATGQRVTLRCSPRSGDLSVYWYQQSLDQGLQFLIQYYNGEERAKGNILERFSAQQFPDLHSELNLSSLELGDSALYFCASSVKGNRDPANYGYTFGSGTRLTVV.

The chain combines TRBV9 with TRBJ2-7; TRBD2 aligns across 8 bases. Losses at the gene ends were 3 bases for V and 0 bases for J; bases not matched to a gene: 5. CDR1 and CDR2 (germline): SGDLS, YYNGEE. The CDR3 is made up of 15 amino acids. DNA for the CDR3: TGTGCCAGCAGCGAGGGGACTAGTCCCTCCTACGAGCAGTACTTC. It is translated as CASSEGTSPSYEQYF.